This TCR beta chain was observed in a study of PD-1 blockade in classical Hodgkin lymphoma. Broader study findings: Significant TCR diversity gains by C4D1 occurred in CD4+ but not CD8+ cells. Patients who responded completely had about the same baseline diversity as newly diagnosed patients.

Following autologous stem cell transplantation, relapse occurred in every patient, and exposure to brentuximab vedotin varied. The V gene lost 0 bases and the J gene lost 5 bases, with 8 bases spanning the gap. The CDR3 is 13 residues long. From germline, CDR1 is SGDLS and CDR2 YYNGEE. Regarding this clone: The antigen remains undetermined. The same CDR3 can be traced to other DNA sequences in this sample.

TCRdb's table, derived via immunoSEQ multiplex PCR, lists solely in-frame clones and lacks some. This sample has tens of thousands of clones, with around 90% found just once. The source was peripheral blood mononuclear cells (PBMCs), collected at baseline. The clonotype originates from a human donor with classical Hodgkin lymphoma. The rearrangement uses TRBV9 and TRBJ1-1; no clear D. The chain's CDR3 is CASSVGVGTEAFF. CDR3 DNA sequence: TGTGCCAGCAGCGTAGGGGTAGGTACTGAAGCTTTCTTT.